This TCR beta chain was sequenced for a study of a mutant IDH1 vaccine in newly diagnosed glioma. The wider study: Among treated patients, roughly 62% were male and approximately 40% female, and mean age was approximately 40 years. Earlier therapy was either radiotherapy, temozolomide, or both, and most got both.

Germline CDR1 SGHAT, CDR2 FQNNGV. Losses at the gene ends were 1 base for V and 6 bases for J; bases not matched to a gene: 4. The CDR3 contains 14 residues. Generated by immunoSEQ multiplex PCR, the TCRdb table keeps only in-frame clones and is missing some. The sample carries around 32,000 clones, 82% recorded once. Notes on this clone: The antigen remains undetermined.

Stated time point: week 35, safety follow-up. A single vaccine dose contained 300 ug of mutant IDH1 20-mer peptide, and topical imiquimod was used with it. Newly diagnosed WHO grade 3 or 4 IDH1-mutant, ATRX-lost astrocytomas were identified in the donors. The material was PBMCs, obtained from a glioma patient whose treatment included an IDH1 peptide vaccine. The receptor's source is a woman aged 18 to 35 with glioma. The chain is built from TRBV11-2 and TRBJ2-7, with TRBD1 matching over 9 bases. The chain's CDR3 is CASSLGTGAVEQYF. The DNA for the CDR3 is TGTGCCAGCAGCTTAGGGACAGGGGCCGTCGAGCAGTACTTC. Together with reference TRBV11-2 and TRBJ2-7, the CDR3 gives the full variable domain: EAGVAQSPRYKIIEKRQSVAFWCNPISGHATLYWYQQILGQGPKLLIQFQNNGVVDDSQLPKDRFSAERLKGVDSTLKIQPAKLEDSAVYLCASSLGTGAVEQYFGPGTRLTVT.